The rows below give T cell receptor beta chains drawn from one sample of a study of T-cell memory formation after mild COVID-19. TCRdb redid the calling of the 5' RACE reads with MiXCR, one entry per CDR3 protein. The sample yields 350,000 to 550,000 distinct CDR3 sequences, about a sixth seen once. The sequencing sample was made of PBMCs or a T cell subset sorted from them (not recorded which). These receptors all stem from a man aged 18 to 35 who had mild COVID-19 (a few samples of this study predate the infection). Cell type and time point are not known. Both conserved end residues are part of each CDR3. The D gene is left open where the match is weak. The listing skips clone size in some rows; elsewhere it reads once, few, many or a size class.

TRBJ2-2	TRBD2	-	TRBV4-2	CASSQADSGGTGELFF	TGTGCCAGCAGCCAAGCCGATAGCGGGGGTACCGGGGAGCTGTTTTTT
TRBJ2-3	TRBD2	-	TRBV4-3	CASSQATSGRTDTQYF	TGCGCCAGCAGCCAGGCTACTAGCGGGCGCACAGATACGCAGTATTTT
TRBJ1-5	TRBD1	-	TRBV10-3	CAISAGTGGNQPQHF	TGTGCCATCAGTGCCGGGACAGGGGGCAATCAGCCCCAGCATTTT
TRBJ2-6	-	-	TRBV6-2/TRBV6-3	CASSPVRAPGANVLTF	TGTGCCAGCAGCCCCGTCCGTGCACCTGGGGCCAACGTCCTGACTTTC
TRBJ2-2	TRBD1	-	TRBV20-1	CSAAPGQGAVGELFF	TGCAGTGCAGCGCCGGGACAGGGGGCCGTCGGGGAGCTGTTTTTT
TRBJ2-7	-	few	TRBV4-1	CASSHHGLARSEQYF	TGCGCCAGCAGCCACCATGGCCTAGCCCGTAGCGAGCAGTACTTC
TRBJ2-1	TRBD2	few	TRBV7-2	CASSLPPSGGEQFF	TGTGCCAGCAGCTTACCCCCTAGCGGGGGTGAGCAGTTCTTC
TRBJ1-5	TRBD1	-	TRBV19	CARDRTGRRQPQHF	TGTGCCAGGGACCGGACAGGTCGGCGGCAGCCCCAGCATTTT
TRBJ2-1	-	-	TRBV27	CASSLSLLRGASEQFF	TGTGCCAGCAGTTTATCCCTACTGAGGGGGGCCAGTGAGCAGTTCTTC
TRBJ2-5	-	-	TRBV5-6	CASSRPGDTETQYF	TGTGCCAGCAGCCGTCCAGGGGACACGGAGACCCAGTACTTC
TRBJ2-7	TRBD2	few	TRBV6-5	CASRTWGGGEQYF	TGTGCCAGCAGAACGTGGGGGGGAGGCGAGCAGTACTTC
TRBJ2-5	TRBD2	many	TRBV7-9	CASSPGLAGVETQYF	TGTGCCAGCAGCCCCGGACTAGCGGGGGTAGAGACCCAGTACTTC
TRBJ1-2	TRBD1	-	TRBV4-1	CASSQGAGGLEGYTF	TGCGCCAGCAGCCAAGGTGCAGGGGGCTTAGAGGGCTACACCTTC
TRBJ2-4	-	few	TRBV7-2	CASSPLVGGPKNIQYF	TGTGCCAGCAGCCCCCTTGTAGGGGGGCCCAAAAACATTCAGTACTTC
TRBJ1-2	-	-	TRBV20-1	CSASVTGHYGYTF	TGCAGTGCTAGCGTGACAGGCCACTATGGCTACACCTTC
TRBJ2-7	-	-	TRBV4-1	CASSPPNTLYEQYF	TGCGCCAGCAGCCCACCGAATACCCTCTACGAGCAGTACTTC
TRBJ1-5	-	-	TRBV5-5	CASSLNVNNQPQHF	TGTGCCAGCAGCTTGAACGTGAATAATCAGCCCCAGCATTTT
TRBJ1-5	-	few	TRBV14	CASSRNKNQPQHF	TGTGCCAGCAGCCGGAATAAAAATCAGCCCCAGCATTTT
TRBJ2-1	TRBD2	many	TRBV20-1	CSADIAGGSGEQFF	TGCAGTGCCGACATAGCGGGGGGATCGGGTGAGCAGTTCTTC
TRBJ1-6	-	few	TRBV7-9	CASSSRENSPLHF	TGTGCCAGCAGCTCAAGGGAGAATTCACCCCTCCACTTT
TRBJ2-5	TRBD2	few	TRBV7-6	CASSNLGGIQETQYF	TGTGCCAGCAGCAACCTCGGGGGGATCCAAGAGACCCAGTACTTC
TRBJ2-3	TRBD2	-	TRBV6-5	CASRSLSGGSTDTQYF	TGTGCCAGCAGGTCCCTCTCGGGGGGGTCGACAGATACGCAGTATTTT
TRBJ2-7	TRBD2	-	TRBV7-2	CASSFLSTSGYEQYF	TGTGCCAGCAGCTTCCTGTCGACTAGCGGGTACGAGCAGTACTTC
TRBJ2-3	-	few	TRBV5-6	CASSLTESSTDTQYF	TGTGCCAGCAGCCTGACTGAATCTAGCACAGATACGCAGTATTTT
TRBJ2-5	TRBD2	few	TRBV7-6	CASSPSGGFGRETQYF	TGTGCCAGCAGTCCAAGCGGGGGGTTTGGACGGGAGACCCAGTACTTC
TRBJ2-7	-	-	TRBV6-2/TRBV6-3	CASSPVDYEQYF	TGTGCCAGCAGCCCCGTGGACTACGAGCAGTACTTC
TRBJ2-7	TRBD1	-	TRBV6-5	CASSYSPPGQVSSNEQYF	TGTGCCAGCAGTTACTCCCCCCCGGGACAGGTCTCATCGAACGAGCAGTACTTC
TRBJ1-4	-	-	TRBV1	CTSSQDRVGEKLFF	TGCACCAGCAGCCAAGACAGGGTGGGGGAAAAACTGTTTTTT
TRBJ2-3	TRBD1	many	TRBV5-1	CASSFLRTGSGTDTQYF	TGCGCCAGCAGCTTCCTGCGGACAGGGTCGGGCACAGATACGCAGTATTTT
TRBJ2-2	TRBD2	few	TRBV11-2	CASSLGRAGSTGELFF	TGTGCCAGCAGCTTGGGGCGAGCGGGATCCACCGGGGAGCTGTTTTTT
TRBJ2-2	-	-	TRBV29-1	CSVRGADTTGELFF	TGCAGCGTTCGCGGGGCCGATACCACCGGGGAGCTGTTTTTT
TRBJ2-5	-	-	TRBV27	CASSLSLIRGETQYF	TGTGCCAGCAGTTTATCTCTCATCCGGGGAGAGACCCAGTACTTC
TRBJ2-1	-	-	TRBV18	CASSRGGRSYEQFF	TGTGCCAGCTCACGGGGGGGCCGTTCGTACGAGCAGTTCTTC
TRBJ1-2	-	-	TRBV5-1	CASSLQTDNYGYTF	TGCGCCAGCAGCCTGCAGACAGATAACTATGGCTACACCTTC
TRBJ2-4	-	-	TRBV6-5	CASSNSAAAGIQYF	TGTGCCAGCAGCAACAGCGCAGCCGCGGGCATTCAGTACTTC
TRBJ2-5	-	-	TRBV7-2	CASSLVGLVRSGMETQYF	TGTGCCAGCAGCTTAGTCGGTCTCGTGAGGAGTGGGATGGAGACCCAGTACTTC
TRBJ2-4	-	many	TRBV10-1	CASSVGMGNIQYF	TGCGCCAGCAGTGTAGGGATGGGAAACATTCAGTACTTC
TRBJ2-7	-	-	TRBV7-2	CASSPQAWQGAYF	TGTGCCAGCAGCCCACAGGCTTGGCAGGGCGCGTACTTC
TRBJ2-3	TRBD1	-	TRBV2	CASSEVRPGGGDTQYF	TGTGCCAGCAGTGAAGTTAGGCCAGGGGGCGGAGATACGCAGTATTTT
TRBJ2-5	-	-	TRBV6-2/TRBV6-3	CASAGSGPVQETQYF	TGTGCCAGCGCTGGGTCAGGACCAGTCCAAGAGACCCAGTACTTC
TRBJ2-1	-	few	TRBV15	CATSRDPMAVAHNEQFF	TGTGCCACCAGCAGAGATCCGATGGCAGTGGCCCACAATGAGCAGTTCTTC